These T cell receptor beta chains were read from a single sample in a study of blood T cell repertoires in COVID-19. Assay used: immunoSEQ multiplex PCR; TCRdb lists only in-frame clones, some missing. This table holds just over 50,000 clones, about 90% found once. Sequences were obtained from peripheral blood. The receptors were sampled from a human donor with active COVID-19. The donor label of this sample is uncertain. Each CDR3 is given with its conserved first and last residue. D genes are given only for firm matches. Size is omitted from some rows. Given values are once, few, many or a class for expanded clones.

TGTGCCAGCAGCTTGGTTGTGACTAGACAGTCCGGAAAAAAGACCCAGTACTTC	CASSLVVTRQSGKKTQYF	TRBV5-4	-	-	TRBJ2-5
TGTGCCAGCAGCGGACTAGCGGGGGGACGATACGAGCAGTACTTC	CASSGLAGGRYEQYF	TRBV7-9	-	TRBD2	TRBJ2-7
TGCGCCAGCAGTGAGTCGACAGGGGATTACATACGGTTCGAGCAGTACTTC	CASSESTGDYIRFEQYF	TRBV10-2	-	TRBD1	TRBJ2-7
TGTGCCAGCAGCGTATCAGGGAACAACTATGGCTACACCTTC	CASSVSGNNYGYTF	TRBV9	-	-	TRBJ1-2
TGTGCCAGCAGCCCGGGGACTAGCGGGGGGGCCCTTGAGCAGTACTTC	CASSPGTSGGALEQYF	TRBV5-4	-	TRBD2	TRBJ2-7
TGCGCCAGCAGCCAAGATTGGGGCCGGTACAATGAGCAGTTCTTC	CASSQDWGRYNEQFF	TRBV4-3	-	-	TRBJ2-1
TGTGCCAGCAGCAAAGGCACAAGGAGGACGGATGATAACATTCAGTACTTC	CASSKGTRRTDDNIQYF	TRBV21-1	-	-	TRBJ2-4
TGTGCCAGTAGAAGTGAGGGCCACACTGAAGCTTTCTTT	CASRSEGHTEAFF	TRBV19	-	-	TRBJ1-1
TGCGCCAGCATAGGGGCGGAGACGTCAATCCGCCAGCAGTACTTC	CASIGAETSIRQQYF	TRBV10-2	-	-	TRBJ2-7
TGTGCCAGCAGCTTAGGGGAACGAGGGACAGGCTATGAAAAACTGTTTTTT	CASSLGERGTGYEKLFF	TRBV7-9	-	TRBD1	TRBJ1-4
TGCAGTGCTAGTCGGTCCCGGGGTTCGGGGTATCAGCCCCAGCATTTT	CSASRSRGSGYQPQHF	TRBV20-1	-	-	TRBJ1-5
TGTGCCAGCAGGGGAGGGGCTGGGGCCAACGTCCTGACTTTC	CASRGGAGANVLTF	TRBV14	-	TRBD2	TRBJ2-6
TGTGCCAGCAGCGTAGATCAGGCGGCGGGTGGAAACACCATATATTTT	CASSVDQAAGGNTIYF	TRBV9	-	-	TRBJ1-3
TGTGCCACCAGTGACAAAGGGACAGAACACTATGGCTACACCTTC	CATSDKGTEHYGYTF	TRBV24-1	-	TRBD1	TRBJ1-2
TGTGCCAGCAGCCAACCCTTCGGACAGGACAGGGATGAGCAGTTCTTC	CASSQPFGQDRDEQFF	TRBV4-2	-	TRBD1	TRBJ2-1
TGTGCCAGCAGACGGGACAGGGGCTCTATGGCTTTCTTT	CASRRDRGSMAFF	TRBV2	-	TRBD1	TRBJ1-1
TGTGCCAGCGGGGTCGGGACTAGAACAGATACGCAGTATTTT	CASGVGTRTDTQYF	TRBV7-8	-	TRBD2	TRBJ2-3
TGTGCCAGCAGCCAAGATCGACCCCTAGCGGGGGACTCCTACGAGCAGTACTTC	CASSQDRPLAGDSYEQYF	TRBV3-1/TRBV3-2	once	TRBD2	TRBJ2-7